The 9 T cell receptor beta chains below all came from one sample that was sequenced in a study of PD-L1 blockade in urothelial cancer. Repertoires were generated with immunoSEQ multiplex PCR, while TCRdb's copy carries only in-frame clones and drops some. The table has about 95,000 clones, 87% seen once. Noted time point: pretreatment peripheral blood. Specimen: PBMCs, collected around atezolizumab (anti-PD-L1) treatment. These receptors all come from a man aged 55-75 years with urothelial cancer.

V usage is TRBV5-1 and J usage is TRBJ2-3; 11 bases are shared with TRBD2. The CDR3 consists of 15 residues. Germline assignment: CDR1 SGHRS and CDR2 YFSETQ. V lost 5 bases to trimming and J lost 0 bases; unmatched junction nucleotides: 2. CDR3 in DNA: TGCGCCAGCAGAACTAGCGGGGGAAGCACAGATACGCAGTATTTT. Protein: CASRTSGGSTDTQYF.

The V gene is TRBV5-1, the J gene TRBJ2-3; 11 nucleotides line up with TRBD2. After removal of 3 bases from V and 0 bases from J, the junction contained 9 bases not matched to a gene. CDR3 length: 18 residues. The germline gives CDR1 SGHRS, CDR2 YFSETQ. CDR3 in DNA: TGCGCCAGCAGCTCTCTAGCGGGAGGCTCCGTTAGCACAGATACGCAGTATTTT. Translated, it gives CASSSLAGGSVSTDTQYF. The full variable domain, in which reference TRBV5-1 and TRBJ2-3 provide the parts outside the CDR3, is KAGVTQTPRYLIKTRGQQVTLSCSPISGHRSVSWYQQTPGQGLQFLFEYFSETQRNKGNFPGRFSGRQFSNSRSEMNVSTLELGDSALYLCASSSLAGGSVSTDTQYFGPGTRLTVL.

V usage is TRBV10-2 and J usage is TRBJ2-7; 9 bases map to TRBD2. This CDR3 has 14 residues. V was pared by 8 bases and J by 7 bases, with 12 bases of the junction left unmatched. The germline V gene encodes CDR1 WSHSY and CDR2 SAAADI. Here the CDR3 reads CASGSGSPVGEQYF. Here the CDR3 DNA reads TGCGCCAGCGGTAGCGGGAGCCCCGTTGGGGAGCAGTACTTC.

CDR3 sequence reads: CASSVAGTNTGELFF. CDR3 coding DNA: TGCGCCAGCAGCGTAGCCGGGACAAACACCGGGGAGCTGTTTTTT. The rearrangement joins TRBV5-1 to TRBJ2-2; weak D call: TRBD1 (6 bases). V was clipped by 4 bases and J by 2 bases, with 12 bases between them. Germline V gene data show CDR1 as SGHRS and CDR2 as YFSETQ. This CDR3 spans 15 amino acids. The full variable domain, its missing parts supplied by reference TRBV5-1 and TRBJ2-2, is KAGVTQTPRYLIKTRGQQVTLSCSPISGHRSVSWYQQTPGQGLQFLFEYFSETQRNKGNFPGRFSGRQFSNSRSEMNVSTLELGDSALYLCASSVAGTNTGELFFGEGSRLTVL.

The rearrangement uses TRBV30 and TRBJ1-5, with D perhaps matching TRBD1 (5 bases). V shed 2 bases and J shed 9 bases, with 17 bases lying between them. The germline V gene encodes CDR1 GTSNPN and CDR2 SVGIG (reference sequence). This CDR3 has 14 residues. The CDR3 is CAWSPLGGAGPQHF. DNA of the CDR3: TGTGCCTGGAGTCCCTTGGGCGGGGCAGGGCCCCAGCATTTT.

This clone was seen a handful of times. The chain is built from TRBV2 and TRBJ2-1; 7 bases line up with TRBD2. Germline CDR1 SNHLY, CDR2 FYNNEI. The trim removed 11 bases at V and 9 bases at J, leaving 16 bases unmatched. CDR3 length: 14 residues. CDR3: CALETAGRGGEQFF. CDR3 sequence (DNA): TGTGCCCTTGAAACAGCGGGAAGGGGAGGTGAGCAGTTCTTC.

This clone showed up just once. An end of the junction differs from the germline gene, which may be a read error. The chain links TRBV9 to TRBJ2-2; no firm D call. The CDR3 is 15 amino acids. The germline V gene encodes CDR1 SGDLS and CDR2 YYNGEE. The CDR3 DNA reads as TGTGCCAGCAGCGTAGCGGGTGGTAACAACGGGGAGCTGTTTTTT. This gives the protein CASSVAGGNNGELFF.

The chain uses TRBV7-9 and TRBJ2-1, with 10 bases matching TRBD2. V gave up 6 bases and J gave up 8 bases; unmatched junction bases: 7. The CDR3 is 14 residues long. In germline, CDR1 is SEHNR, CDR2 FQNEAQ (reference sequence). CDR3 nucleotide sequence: TGTGCCAGCAGGACTAGCGGGCTTGGCGATGAGCAGTTCTTC. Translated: CASRTSGLGDEQFF.

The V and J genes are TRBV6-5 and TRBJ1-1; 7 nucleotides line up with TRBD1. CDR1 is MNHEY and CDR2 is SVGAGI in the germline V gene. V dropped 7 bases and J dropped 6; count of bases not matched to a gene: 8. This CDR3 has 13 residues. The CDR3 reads CASKQQGTPEAFF. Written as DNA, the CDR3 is TGTGCCAGCAAGCAACAGGGGACCCCTGAAGCTTTCTTT.